Presented here are 7 T cell receptor beta chains from one specimen sequenced in a study of post-analysis software for immune sequencing data. Included in the TCR beta cDNA libraries were unique molecular identifiers. Each CDR3 protein gets one entry after TCRdb re-called the PCR reads with MiXCR. The table has 600,000 to 700,000 distinct CDR3 sequences, approximately 60% seen once. Their cognate antigens are unknown. Study conclusions and caveats: Compared with controls, patients had more of roughly five TRBV segments, including TRBV5-6, TRBV5-1 and TRBV20-1.

Sequences were obtained from blood. Source of these receptors: a girl aged 2 to 9 with multiple sclerosis.

V gene TRBV4-2 combines with J gene TRBJ1-1; 8 positions agree with TRBD1. J lost 5 bases, V lost 0 bases, and 5 bases had no gene match. CDR1 is LGHNA, CDR2 YNFKEQ, per germline. The length of the CDR3 is 15 residues. In DNA form, the CDR3 reads TGTGCCAGCAGCCAAGATCAGGGGGCGGGAACTGAAGCTTTCTTT. Amino acids: CASSQDQGAGTEAFF.

The CDR3 is CATSSLGKATTFGTEAFF. The CDR3 bases are TGTGCCACCAGCAGTCTGGGAAAAGCCACGACGTTTGGGACTGAAGCTTTCTTT. The chain uses TRBV15 and TRBJ1-1; no definite D call. Germline V lookup: CDR1 LNHNV, CDR2 YYDKDF (reference sequence). CDR3 length equals 18 residues. Between the trimmed V and J ends, which lost 3 bases and 5 bases, there was a span of 25 bases.

In its sample, this clonotype was seen a few times. This chain links TRBV11-2 with TRBJ2-7; 11 nucleotides agree with TRBD2. CDR3 length: 17 amino acids. With 3 bases clipped from V and 4 bases from J, the junction kept 11 bases outside the gene matches. Germline-derived CDR1 and CDR2 are SGHAT and FQNNGV. The CDR3 bases are TGTGCCAGCAGCTTCAGGATGGAACTAGCGGGAGATTACGAGCAGTACTTC. Amino acid sequence: CASSFRMELAGDYEQYF. Full variable domain (missing parts from reference TRBV11-2 and TRBJ2-7): EAGVAQSPRYKIIEKRQSVAFWCNPISGHATLYWYQQILGQGPKLLIQFQNNGVVDDSQLPKDRFSAERLKGVDSTLKIQPAKLEDSAVYLCASSFRMELAGDYEQYFGPGTRLTVT.

V usage is TRBV7-2 and J usage is TRBJ2-1; perhaps D is TRBD1 or TRBD2 (5 bases each). The CDR3 spans 16 residues. Trimming took off 2 bases at V and 2 bases at J, with 13 bases between the two ends. Germline V lookup: CDR1 SGHTA, CDR2 FQGNSA. For the CDR3, the DNA is TGTGCCAGCAGCTTAAGAGGGGCAGGCACCTACAATGAGCAGTTCTTC. It is translated as CASSLRGAGTYNEQFF.

In its sample, this clonotype was seen a few times. This chain uses TRBV6-5 with TRBJ2-1; the match to TRBD2 covers 8 bases. The trim removed 2 bases at V and 4 bases at J, leaving 1 base unmatched. This CDR3 has 14 residues. Per germline, CDR1 MNHEY and CDR2 SVGAGI. CDR3 sequence reads: CASSYPGGYNEQFF. CDR3 DNA sequence: TGTGCCAGCAGTTACCCGGGAGGGTACAATGAGCAGTTCTTC.

The chain recombines TRBV3-1 with TRBJ2-1, with 10 bases lining up with TRBD2. Germline CDR1 LGHDT, CDR2 YNNKEL (reference sequence). V gave up 1 base and J gave up 7 bases; unmatched junction bases: 10. This CDR3 has 17 residues. The CDR3 protein is CASSQAGLAGVRNEQFF. CDR3 DNA sequence: TGTGCCAGCAGCCAAGCGGGCCTAGCGGGAGTGCGGAATGAGCAGTTCTTC.

The rearrangement links TRBV24-1 to TRBJ2-3; 8 bases map to TRBD1. J gave up 2 bases and V 6 bases, and 9 bases lay outside the gene matches. Germline CDR1 is KGHDR and CDR2 is SFDVKD. This CDR3 spans 16 amino acids. The CDR3 loop is CATSQPGGLHTDTQYF. CDR3 in DNA: TGTGCCACCAGTCAGCCAGGGGGCTTACACACAGATACGCAGTATTTT.